This TCR beta chain originates from a study of blood T cell repertoires in COVID-19 (dated by TCRdb to the early 2020s). Some background on the complete study: Samples from collaborators originated in the United States, Italy and Spain and spanned both the acute and convalescent phases of COVID-19. The samples were drawn from two sources: the first 160 participants of the ongoing ImmuneRACE study, and about 1,300 subjects contributed by 6 global collaborators. The prospective study material was composed of cDNA or gDNA derived from T cells, B-cell-depleted T cells, or PBMCs. Deeply sampled blood TCRbeta repertoires from subjects exposed to, actively infected with, or recovered from COVID-19 were included in the dataset. The repertoires were made available in a free public database intended to serve as a resource for research on the immune response to SARS-CoV-2. Where available, HLA class I and class II types were obtained from metadata supplied by the sample provider rather than from assay-based typing. The sample metadata nearly always contained a de-identified subject ID, COVID-19 status, age in years and sex. General findings and caveats noted by the study authors: How much clinical and demographic metadata was included differed by source and by participant, and the metadata was provided uncurated.

Trimming costs V 3 bases and J 8 bases, and their ends lie 20 bases apart. CDR1 and CDR2, per the germline V gene, are SGHRS and YFSETQ. The CDR3 spans 16 residues, from the cysteine through the phenylalanine. Only the CDR3 portion is preserved as DNA: 48 bases, with reading frame beginning at the first base. TCRbeta CDR3 regions were amplified from genomic DNA using the immunoSEQ Assay, a bias-controlled multiplex PCR. Per the source publication's procedure: Nucleated cell counts per sample were estimated from amplification of reference gene primers within the assay. To quantify the absolute abundance of each unique TCRbeta CDR3 rearrangement, sequence reads were collapsed and filtered. For each sample, productive Simpson clonality was calculated as the square root of Simpson's diversity index over productive rearrangements. Here the immuneACCESS table is served through TCRdb, limited to in-frame sequences with V and J called. Missing clones are a known gap in these copies; in checked studies unresolved V genes cover under half, and the rest lacks a known reason. The V and J calls and clone size come from that table; D and trimming were worked out from the DNA. The sample table shows around 38,000 clones, and more than 85% are seen once. The ten top clones hold 60% to 70% of the sample.

On this clone itself: This clone's antigen is unknown. Base qualities are not recorded, but no much larger clone differs from it by a single base.

Collaborating institutions collected whole blood in K2EDTA tubes following their own protocols. For TCRbeta analysis, collaborators shipped samples in one of three forms: frozen whole blood, isolated PBMCs, or DNA extracted from either of those sample types. Sequenced input: peripheral blood. The receptor's source is a man between 65 and 85 years old with acute or convalescent COVID-19. The chain is assembled from TRBV5-1 and TRBJ1-4; TRBD1 is possibly the D segment (5 matching bases). The DNA sequence is as follows: TGCGCCAGCAGCTCCGAAACCGGGACTGGGGTAGAAAAACTGTTTTTT. Translated, it gives CASSSETGTGVEKLFF.